Listed below are T cell receptor beta chains from one sample, sequenced in a study of graft-versus-host responses after intestinal transplantation. Clones were sequenced by immunoSEQ multiplex PCR, and TCRdb holds only the in-frame ones, with some missing. The table lists about 3,400 clones, around 93% of them singletons. Here the sequenced sample was PBMCs, taken 11 days after intestinal transplantation. The source of these receptors is a human patient who received an intestinal transplant, so some T cells may come from the graft donor. Each CDR3 is given with its conserved first and last residue. Each record gives: CDR3 DNA, CDR3 protein, V gene, J gene, D gene. D genes are given only for firm matches.

TGCGCCAGCAGCCAAGCGGGGACTAGCGGGAGCGATGAGCAGTTCTTC,CASSQAGTSGSDEQFF,TRBV4-1,TRBJ2-1,TRBD2
TGTGCCAGCAGTCAAGGTAGCGGCGAACTCTACGAGCAGTACTTC,CASSQGSGELYEQYF,TRBV11-2,TRBJ2-7,NA
TGTGCCAGCAGCTTGGGACTAGCGGGAATTCGGGAGCAGTACTTC,CASSLGLAGIREQYF,TRBV5-4,TRBJ2-7,TRBD2
TGCGCCAGCAACCCTAAGAAGGGAACCGGGGAGCTGTTTTTT,CASNPKKGTGELFF,TRBV4-1,TRBJ2-2,NA
TGTGCCAGCAGCGGAGCGGACGCGTATGAGCAGTTCTTC,CASSGADAYEQFF,TRBV9,TRBJ2-1,NA
TGTGCCAGCAGCTTTCGGCAGGGGTTCTCTGAAGCTTTCTTT,CASSFRQGFSEAFF,TRBV5-5,TRBJ1-1,NA
TGTGCCAGCAGTTACTCGGACTTCAATGAGCAGTTCTTC,CASSYSDFNEQFF,TRBV6-5,TRBJ2-1,NA
TGTGCCAGCAGTTTAATGAAGGTACGAGACACTGAAGCTTTCTTT,CASSLMKVRDTEAFF,TRBV28,TRBJ1-1,NA
TGTGCCAGCAGCTTAGCGCTGGTAGGACTAGCCTCCTACGAGCAGTACTTC,CASSLALVGLASYEQYF,TRBV7-9,TRBJ2-7,TRBD2
TGTGCCAGCACGGGACACCCCGTTATCGGTGAAGCTTTCTTT,CASTGHPVIGEAFF,TRBV6-5,TRBJ1-1,NA
TGTGCCAGCAGCCCCTCGCGGGTCCCCGACCTCTTGTACACCGAAGCTTTCTTT,CASSPSRVPDLLYTEAFF,TRBV7-9,TRBJ1-1,NA
TGCGCCAGCAGCCAAGAAGGTACTAGCGGGACTGATGAGCAGTTCTTC,CASSQEGTSGTDEQFF,TRBV4-1,TRBJ2-1,TRBD2
TGTGCCAGCAGCGCACCCCACCGGGACAGGGCCTACGAGCAGTACTTC,CASSAPHRDRAYEQYF,TRBV13,TRBJ2-7,TRBD1
TGTGCCAGCAGTTACGGGCGGGAGAAACTCGAGCAGTACTTC,CASSYGREKLEQYF,TRBV6-6,TRBJ2-7,TRBD2
TGCGCCAGCAGCTTGAGCCCGAATCCCCGCTACAATGAGCAGTTCTTC,CASSLSPNPRYNEQFF,TRBV5-1,TRBJ2-1,NA
TGTGCCAGCAGTTCCCCGTCGGGGGCGATCACTGAAGCTTTCTTT,CASSSPSGAITEAFF,TRBV6-5,TRBJ1-1,NA
TGTGCCAGCAGCGAGGACCAAGCAAGCAGAAAGACCTATGGCTACACCTTC,CASSEDQASRKTYGYTF,TRBV11-2,TRBJ1-2,NA
TGTGCCAGCAGCCCCCCTGAAGCGGGAGGGCAAAAGACTCAGTACTTC,CASSPPEAGGQKTQYF,TRBV13,TRBJ2-5,TRBD2
TGTGCCAGCAGCTGGGGTAGCTCCTACGAGCAGTACTTC,CASSWGSSYEQYF,TRBV27,TRBJ2-7,NA
TGTGCCAGCAGTTTAAGGTCTAGCGGGAGTGATACGCAGTATTTT,CASSLRSSGSDTQYF,TRBV27,TRBJ2-3,TRBD2